These T cell receptor beta chains were read from a single sample in a study of shared clonotypes between healthy human individuals. The repertoire was sequenced with immunoSEQ multiplex PCR; TCRdb's copy has only in-frame clones and lacks some. The sample lists 2 million to 2.5 million clones; about 90% were seen once. The material sequenced was naive CD4+ T cells from PBMCs. The origin of the receptors is a man in his late teens or twenties in good health. Some clones in this sample may be carry-over from other donors' samples. Both conserved end residues are part of each CDR3.

v_call	j_call	cdr3_aa
TRBV7-2	TRBJ2-2	CASSLRQGTNTGELFF
TRBV19	TRBJ1-5	CASSPWTFYSNQPQHF
TRBV10-2	TRBJ1-1	CASSESKQRNTEAFF
TRBV5-1	TRBJ2-1	CASSLANRAVYNEQFF
TRBV6-1	TRBJ2-7	CASSLAGRTYEQYF
TRBV10-2	TRBJ1-2	CASSDTTQNYGYTF
TRBV28	TRBJ2-7	CASSLTGTRKEYF
TRBV7-3	TRBJ2-1	CASNQLAGRRDEQFF
TRBV30	TRBJ1-1	CAWSATRTGGGGTEAFF
TRBV7-2	TRBJ2-3	CASSSADTQYF
TRBV6-6	TRBJ2-3	CASSYPGRAADTQYF
TRBV28	TRBJ2-7	CASSFGTRYEQYF
TRBV7-3	TRBJ2-1	CASSLLAGYNEQFF
TRBV28	TRBJ2-7	CATKWTSGVAYEQYF
TRBV6-1	TRBJ2-1	CASSGRDVRDREQFF
TRBV18	TRBJ2-7	CASSPGAPRQYF
TRBV10-3	TRBJ2-3	CAIRQSSDTQYF
TRBV7-3	TRBJ2-5	CASSLLGLAGGETQYF
TRBV6-4	TRBJ2-3	CATRTSGGSTDTQYF
TRBV9	TRBJ2-3	CASSVLAGDPDTQYF
TRBV7-9	TRBJ2-7	CASSLAGAYEQYF
TRBV5-1	TRBJ2-7	CASSFDTYEQYF
TRBV9	TRBJ2-1	CASSVRLAGYNEQFF
TRBV2	TRBJ1-3	CASSDLRVGSGNTIYF